The 14 T cell receptor beta chains reported below all come from one sample, sequenced in a study of T cell repertoires in cytomegalovirus infection. MiXCR, run by TCRdb on the reads, gives a single entry per CDR3 protein. The data show under 600,000 distinct CDR3 sequences, with more than 15% seen just once and approximately 24% held by the top ten. The material sequenced was CD8+ T cells from PBMCs. The receptor source for this set is a human donor in good health (CMV status not recorded). Some clones in this sample may be carry-over from other donors' samples.

This clonotype showed up just a few times. The V gene is TRBV15, the J gene TRBJ2-7; D possibly corresponds to TRBD2 (6 bases). V was trimmed by 0 bases and J by 3 bases, leaving 18 bases between them. Germline-derived CDR1 and CDR2 are LNHNV and YYDKDF (reference sequence). This CDR3 spans 17 amino acids. DNA of the CDR3: TGTGCCACCAGCAGAGATAGGTTCCAGCGGGCAAACTACGAGCAGTACTTC. Translating it yields CATSRDRFQRANYEQYF.

V usage is TRBV12-5 and J usage is TRBJ2-1, with D perhaps TRBD1 or TRBD2 (5 bases each). Per germline, CDR1 LGHNT and CDR2 FRNRAP. V was pared by 5 bases and J by 1 base, with 15 bases between. The CDR3 is made up of 16 amino acids. Here the CDR3 reads CASGRTGTKSYNEQFF. Here the CDR3 DNA reads TGTGCTAGTGGTAGGACCGGGACCAAGTCCTACAATGAGCAGTTCTTC.

This clonotype was recorded a few times. The gene calls are TRBV12-3 or TRBV12-4 and TRBJ1-5; TRBD1 matches at 7 bases. The CDR3 sequence is 13 residues long. V dropped 5 bases and J dropped 5; count of bases not matched to a gene: 3. Written as DNA, the CDR3 is TGTGCCAGCAGTGGACAGGAGTATCAGCCCCAGCATTTT. Amino acids: CASSGQEYQPQHF.

The chain links TRBV5-1 to TRBJ2-2; D ambiguous. The CDR3 totals 15 residues. The germline V gene has CDR1 SGHRS and CDR2 YFSETQ. V lost 3 bases and J lost 4, with 13 bases in between. CDR3 sequence (DNA): TGCGCCAGCAGCTCCGAATGGGGAACCACCGGGGAGCTGTTTTTT. Its translation: CASSSEWGTTGELFF. Full variable domain (rest looked up from reference TRBV5-1 and TRBJ2-2): KAGVTQTPRYLIKTRGQQVTLSCSPISGHRSVSWYQQTPGQGLQFLFEYFSETQRNKGNFPGRFSGRQFSNSRSEMNVSTLELGDSALYLCASSSEWGTTGELFFGEGSRLTVL.

This clonotype has at least ten counts. The V and J genes are TRBV4-1 and TRBJ2-5; TRBD2 aligns across 7 bases. Germline assignment: CDR1 MGHRA and CDR2 YSYEKL. The J segment lost 2 bases and the V segment lost 1 base, leaving 7 bases of the junction unmatched. This CDR3 has 16 amino acids. CDR3 DNA: TGCGCCAGCAGCCAAGGGTTGAGGACTAGACAAGAGACCCAGTACTTC. This translates into CASSQGLRTRQETQYF.

There are a few counts of this clonotype. The rearrangement joins TRBV10-3 to TRBJ2-1, with 7 bases lining up with TRBD2. The germline V gene has CDR1 ENHRY and CDR2 SYGVKD. J was trimmed by 8 bases and V by 4 bases; bases with no gene match: 2. CDR3 size: 12 residues. The CDR3 loop is CAISAGLDEQFF. DNA of the CDR3: TGTGCCATCAGTGCCGGACTAGATGAGCAGTTCTTC.

V usage is TRBV4-2 and J usage is TRBJ2-7; 8 bases line up with TRBD2. V shed 6 bases and J 4 bases; nucleotides not matched to a gene: 8. The CDR3 extends over 14 amino acids. Germline V gene sequence: CDR1 LGHNA, CDR2 YNFKEQ. CDR3 DNA sequence: TGTGCCAGCAGGATGGCGGGAGGTAATTACGAGCAGTACTTC. It specifies CASRMAGGNYEQYF.

To note about this clonotype: This is likely a read error, given that the CDR3 carries no conserved phenylalanine or tryptophan at its end. The chain uses TRBV3-1 and TRBJ2-5; 9 bases are a match to TRBD2. The CDR3 has 16 amino acids. Trimming at V came to 8 bases and at J to 1 base, leaving 11 bases not matched to a gene. Germline V gives CDR1 LGHDT, CDR2 YNNKEL (reference sequence). Here the CDR3 reads CASATSGRDAQETQYL. CDR3 coding DNA: TGTGCCAGCGCGACTAGCGGCCGAGATGCCCAAGAGACCCAGTACTTA.

This clonotype was observed many times. The chain uses TRBV5-1 and TRBJ2-6; D might be TRBD1 (6 bases). The CDR3 totals 17 residues. Trimming cost V 3 bases and J 0 bases, with 13 bases left between them. The germline gives CDR1 SGHRS, CDR2 YFSETQ. The CDR3 DNA reads as TGCGCCAGCAGCTCCTCCGGGACACTCTCTGGGGCCAACGTCCTGACTTTC. Encoded protein: CASSSSGTLSGANVLTF.

This clonotype showed up just a few times. V usage is TRBV25-1 and J usage is TRBJ1-2; tentatively, D is TRBD1 (5 bases). Germline values: CDR1 MGHDK, CDR2 SYGVNS. The CDR3 is 16 amino acids. The germline V and J ends were trimmed by 1 base and 6 bases, with 18 bases remaining between them. For the CDR3, the DNA is TGTGCCAGCAGTGAATTCGGGGGGGTGGGCGTGGATGGCTACACCTTC. Its protein is CASSEFGGVGVDGYTF.

In its sample, this clonotype was seen many times. The rearrangement links TRBV4-2 to TRBJ2-3; 13 nucleotides align to TRBD2. CDR3 length: 18 amino acids. The ends lost 2 bases at V and 9 bases at J; junction bases unmatched: 14. Germline lookup yields CDR1 LGHNA and CDR2 YNFKEQ. The CDR3 loop reads CASSQITSGGGRTGTQYF. In DNA, the CDR3 is TGTGCCAGCAGCCAAATCACTAGCGGGGGGGGACGCACAGGGACGCAGTATTTT.

This clonotype was recorded at least ten times. The chain carries TRBV7-2 and TRBJ1-2; D is uncertain. Germline values: CDR1 SGHTA, CDR2 FQGNSA. CDR3 length: 15 amino acids. Trimming cost V 4 bases and J 0 bases, with 12 bases left between them. CDR3: CASSSSKSSNYGYTF. CDR3 DNA: TGTGCCAGCAGCTCCTCCAAGTCCTCTAACTATGGCTACACCTTC.

This clonotype has a handful of counts. V and J are TRBV30 and TRBJ2-5; 7 bases are a match to TRBD2. The V gene's germline CDR1 is GTSNPN and CDR2 SVGIG (reference sequence). The CDR3 covers 15 residues. V lost 1 base, J lost 5 bases, and 10 bases stayed unmatched. The chain's CDR3 is CAWSANGGKGETQYF. The CDR3 DNA sequence: TGTGCCTGGAGTGCCAACGGGGGGAAGGGTGAGACCCAGTACTTC.

This clonotype was counted ten times or more. V usage is TRBV11-2 and J usage is TRBJ2-1; D ambiguous. This CDR3 spans 11 amino acids. Germline lookup yields CDR1 SGHAT and CDR2 FQNNGV. V lost 8 bases and J lost 5, with 7 bases in between. In nucleotides, the CDR3 is TGTGCCAGCTTCGGGCACAATGAGCAGTTCTTC. Its translation is CASFGHNEQFF.